The text below deals with one T cell receptor (beta chain). Antigen specificity is unknown. The sample originates from a study of cytomegalovirus exposure and HLA in healthy donors. Study findings and constraints: The authors reported that TCR beta sequences could predict HLA-A and HLA-B alleles. These predictions were accurate for most subjects in the first cohort. Highest at DRB1 and lowest at HLA-C, TCR association rates differed among HLA loci in a later analysis. Generally TCR sequences proved uncommon, though certain public TCRs appeared in numerous donors. The study had only CMV serostatus as immune exposure information.

This CDR3 has 15 residues. Trimming left V 2 bases short and J 5 bases short, with 16 bases between. The germline V gene encodes CDR1 SGHTA and CDR2 FQGTGA. PCR used 60 Vbeta primers and 13 Jbeta primers. Clones were sequenced by immunoSEQ multiplex PCR, and TCRdb holds only the in-frame ones, with some missing. Found here are some 170,000 clones, over 60% of them singletons; the top ten hold over 2.5%. J is TRBJ2-7 and V is TRBV7-3, with a tentative D call TRBD2 (7 bases). Input material: PBMCs. The TCR originated in a woman in her thirties in good health and CMV-seronegative. CDR3 sequence: CASSLLIGGRDEQYF. The CDR3 DNA is TGTGCCAGCAGCTTATTAATCGGGGGGCGGGACGAGCAGTACTTC.